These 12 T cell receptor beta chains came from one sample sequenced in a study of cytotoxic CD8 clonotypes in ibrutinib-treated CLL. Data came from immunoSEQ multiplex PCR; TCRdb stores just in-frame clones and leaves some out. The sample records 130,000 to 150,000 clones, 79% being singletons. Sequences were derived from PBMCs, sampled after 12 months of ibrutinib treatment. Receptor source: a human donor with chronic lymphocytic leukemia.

The CDR3 loop reads CASSLVGLAGIEQFF. The DNA for the CDR3 is TGTGCCAGCAGCTTAGTAGGACTAGCGGGAATCGAGCAGTTCTTC. The chain links TRBV7-3 to TRBJ2-1, with 12 bases aligning to TRBD2. The CDR3 has 15 amino acids. CDR1 and CDR2 (germline): SGHTA, FQGTGA. V lost 2 bases to trimming and J lost 10 bases; unmatched junction nucleotides: 6. The whole variable domain, remainder taken from reference TRBV7-3 and TRBJ2-1, is GAGVSQTPSNKVTEKGKYVELRCDPISGHTALYWYRQSLGQGPEFLIYFQGTGAADDSGLPNDRFFAVRPEGSVSTLKIQRTERGDSAVYLCASSLVGLAGIEQFFGPGTRLTVL.

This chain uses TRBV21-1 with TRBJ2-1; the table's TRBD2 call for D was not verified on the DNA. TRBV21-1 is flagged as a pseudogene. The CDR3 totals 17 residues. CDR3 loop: CASSERTSGSTYNEQFF. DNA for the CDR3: TGTGCCAGCAGCGAACGGACTAGCGGGAGTACCTACAATGAGCAGTTCTTC.

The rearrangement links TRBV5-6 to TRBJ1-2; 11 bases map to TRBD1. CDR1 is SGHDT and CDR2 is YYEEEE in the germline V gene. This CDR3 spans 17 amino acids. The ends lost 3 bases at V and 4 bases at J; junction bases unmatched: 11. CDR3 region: CASSWTGGTEAVYGYTF. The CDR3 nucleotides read TGTGCCAGCAGCTGGACAGGGGGCACGGAAGCGGTCTATGGCTACACCTTC.

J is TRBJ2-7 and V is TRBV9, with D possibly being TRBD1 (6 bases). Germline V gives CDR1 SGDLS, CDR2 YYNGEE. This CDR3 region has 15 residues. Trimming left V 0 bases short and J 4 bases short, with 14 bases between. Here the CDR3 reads CASSVDGQRNYEQYF. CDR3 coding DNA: TGTGCCAGCAGCGTAGACGGACAGAGAAATTACGAGCAGTACTTC.

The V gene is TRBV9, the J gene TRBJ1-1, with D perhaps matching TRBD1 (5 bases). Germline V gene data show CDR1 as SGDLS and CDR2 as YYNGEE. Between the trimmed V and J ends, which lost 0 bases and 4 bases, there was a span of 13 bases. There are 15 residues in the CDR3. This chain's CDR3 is CASSVGPGRTTEAFF. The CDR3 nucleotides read TGTGCCAGCAGCGTAGGACCAGGGAGGACCACTGAAGCTTTCTTT.

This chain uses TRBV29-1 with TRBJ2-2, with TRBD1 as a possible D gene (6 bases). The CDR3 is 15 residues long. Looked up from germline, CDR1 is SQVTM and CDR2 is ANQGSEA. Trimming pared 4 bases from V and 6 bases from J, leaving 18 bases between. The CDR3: CSVAPLDRPSGELFF. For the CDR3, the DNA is TGCAGCGTTGCTCCCCTGGACAGACCGTCCGGGGAGCTGTTTTTT.

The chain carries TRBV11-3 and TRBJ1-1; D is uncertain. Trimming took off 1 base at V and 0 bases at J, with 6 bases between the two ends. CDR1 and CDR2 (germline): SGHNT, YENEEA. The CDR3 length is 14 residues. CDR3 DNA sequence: TGTGCCAGCAGCTTAGCCGGGGTGAACACTGAAGCTTTCTTT. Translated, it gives CASSLAGVNTEAFF. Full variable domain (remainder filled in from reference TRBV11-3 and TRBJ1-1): EAGVVQSPRYKIIEKKQPVAFWCNPISGHNTLYWYLQNLGQGPELLIRYENEEAVDDSQLPKDRFSAERLKGVDSTLKIQPAELGDSAVYLCASSLAGVNTEAFFGQGTRLTVV.

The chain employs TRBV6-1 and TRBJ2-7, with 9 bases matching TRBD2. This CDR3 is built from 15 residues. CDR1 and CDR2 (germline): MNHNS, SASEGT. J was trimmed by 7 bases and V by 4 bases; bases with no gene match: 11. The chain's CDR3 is CASSVNSGRSWEQYF. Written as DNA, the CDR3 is TGTGCCAGCAGTGTCAATAGCGGGAGATCCTGGGAGCAGTACTTC.

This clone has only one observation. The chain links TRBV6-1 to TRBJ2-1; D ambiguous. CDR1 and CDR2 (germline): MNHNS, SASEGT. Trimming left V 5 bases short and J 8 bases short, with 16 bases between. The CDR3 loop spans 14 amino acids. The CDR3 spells CASSLAVLVDEQFF. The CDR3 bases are TGTGCCAGCAGTTTGGCAGTTTTAGTGGATGAGCAGTTCTTC.

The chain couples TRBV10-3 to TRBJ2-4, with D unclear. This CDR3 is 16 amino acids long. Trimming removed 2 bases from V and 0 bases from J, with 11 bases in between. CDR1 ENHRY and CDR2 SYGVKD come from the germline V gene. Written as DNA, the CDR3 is TGTGCCATCAGTGAGGGGATGGGCTTAGCCAAAAACATTCAGTACTTC. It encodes CAISEGMGLAKNIQYF.

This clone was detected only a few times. The CDR3 DNA sequence: TGTGCCAGTCGGACAGTGAACATTCAGTACTTC. Translating gives CASRTVNIQYF. The J gene is TRBJ2-4, the V gene TRBV6-1; a weak D match, TRBD1 (6 bases). Germline CDR1 is MNHNS and CDR2 is SASEGT. Trimming left V 9 bases short and J 7 bases short, with 10 bases between. The CDR3 consists of 11 residues.

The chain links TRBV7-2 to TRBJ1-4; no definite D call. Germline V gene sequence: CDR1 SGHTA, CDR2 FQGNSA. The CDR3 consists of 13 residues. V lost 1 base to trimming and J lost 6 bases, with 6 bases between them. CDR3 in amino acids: CASSLEMDEKLFF. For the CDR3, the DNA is TGTGCCAGCAGCTTAGAGATGGATGAAAAACTGTTTTTT.